Listed below are T cell receptor beta chains from one sample, sequenced in a study of radiotherapy plus CTLA-4 blockade in lung cancer. Sequenced by immunoSEQ multiplex PCR; TCRdb stores in-frame clones only, minus some. The sample holds tens of thousands of clones, 84% seen once. The specimen comprised peripheral blood, sampled from a patient treated with radiotherapy plus ipilimumab. The source of these receptors is a human donor with non-small cell lung cancer who had stable disease on radiotherapy plus ipilimumab. Each CDR3 is given with its conserved first and last residue. Fields, in order: clone size, V gene, J gene, D gene, CDR3 protein, CDR3 DNA. A D gene is named only where the DNA matches it firmly. Clone size appears in some rows only: once, few, many, or a class for an expanded clone.

clone size: NA
V gene: TRBV21-1
J gene: TRBJ2-1
D gene: NA
CDR3 protein: CASSGRPRGRSYNEQFF
CDR3 DNA: TGTGCCAGCAGCGGCCGGCCCAGGGGGCGTTCCTACAATGAGCAGTTCTTC

clone size: NA
V gene: TRBV7-3
J gene: TRBJ2-3
D gene: NA
CDR3 protein: CASSLGQGSDTQYF
CDR3 DNA: TGTGCCAGCAGCTTAGGGCAGGGGTCAGATACGCAGTATTTT

clone size: once
V gene: TRBV5-5
J gene: TRBJ1-5
D gene: TRBD1
CDR3 protein: CASSAAGTGSQPQHF
CDR3 DNA: TGTGCCAGCAGCGCCGCGGGGACAGGGAGTCAGCCCCAGCATTTT

clone size: NA
V gene: TRBV11-2
J gene: TRBJ2-1
D gene: NA
CDR3 protein: CASSPFLGSYNEQFF
CDR3 DNA: TGTGCCAGCAGCCCCTTTCTGGGCAGCTACAATGAGCAGTTCTTC

clone size: NA
V gene: TRBV27
J gene: TRBJ2-7
D gene: NA
CDR3 protein: CASRGMDGTKQYF
CDR3 DNA: TGTGCCAGCAGGGGTATGGACGGCACAAAGCAGTACTTC

clone size: NA
V gene: TRBV5-1
J gene: TRBJ2-1
D gene: NA
CDR3 protein: CASSLAGGNSYNEQFF
CDR3 DNA: TGCGCCAGCAGCTTGGCCGGTGGGAACTCCTACAATGAGCAGTTCTTC

clone size: once
V gene: TRBV30
J gene: TRBJ1-1
D gene: TRBD1
CDR3 protein: CAWSNRGGNEAFF
CDR3 DNA: TGTGCCTGGAGTAACAGGGGGGGAAATGAAGCTTTCTTT

clone size: NA
V gene: TRBV6-1
J gene: TRBJ1-5
D gene: TRBD1
CDR3 protein: CASTKRDRGQPQHF
CDR3 DNA: TGTGCCAGCACCAAAAGGGACAGGGGGCAGCCCCAGCATTTT

clone size: NA
V gene: TRBV5-4
J gene: TRBJ2-3
D gene: NA
CDR3 protein: CASSSTGRTDTQYF
CDR3 DNA: TGTGCCAGCAGCTCTACGGGCCGCACAGATACGCAGTATTTT

clone size: NA
V gene: TRBV18
J gene: TRBJ2-5
D gene: NA
CDR3 protein: CASSPGETQYF
CDR3 DNA: TGTGCCAGCTCACCTGGCGAGACCCAGTACTTC

clone size: NA
V gene: TRBV7-8
J gene: TRBJ2-6
D gene: NA
CDR3 protein: CASSLASDPVPGANVLTF
CDR3 DNA: TGTGCCAGCAGCTTAGCCTCGGATCCAGTCCCTGGGGCCAACGTCCTGACTTTC

clone size: few
V gene: TRBV9
J gene: TRBJ1-2
D gene: NA
CDR3 protein: CASSPDGVGGYTF
CDR3 DNA: TGTGCCAGCAGCCCCGACGGGGTTGGTGGCTACACCTTC

clone size: NA
V gene: TRBV7-2
J gene: TRBJ2-5
D gene: TRBD2
CDR3 protein: CASSFLGLAGQETQYF
CDR3 DNA: TGTGCCAGCAGCTTCCTGGGACTAGCGGGGCAAGAGACCCAGTACTTC

clone size: NA
V gene: TRBV11-3
J gene: TRBJ2-2
D gene: NA
CDR3 protein: CASSLGWGTGELFF
CDR3 DNA: TGTGCCAGCAGCTTAGGCTGGGGAACCGGGGAGCTGTTTTTT

clone size: NA
V gene: TRBV6-5
J gene: TRBJ2-2
D gene: TRBD1
CDR3 protein: CASISKRGRSGELFF
CDR3 DNA: TGTGCCAGCATAAGTAAGAGGGGGCGGTCCGGGGAGCTGTTTTTT

clone size: few
V gene: TRBV5-4
J gene: TRBJ2-2
D gene: NA
CDR3 protein: CASSKTVLTNTGELFF
CDR3 DNA: TGTGCCAGCTCAAAGACTGTTTTAACGAACACCGGGGAGCTGTTTTTT

clone size: NA
V gene: TRBV5-4
J gene: TRBJ2-5
D gene: NA
CDR3 protein: CASSSGAYQETQYF
CDR3 DNA: TGTGCCAGCAGCTCGGGGGCATACCAAGAGACCCAGTACTTC

clone size: NA
V gene: TRBV25-1
J gene: TRBJ2-1
D gene: NA
CDR3 protein: CAPVAEQFF
CDR3 DNA: TGTGCCCCCGTCGCTGAGCAGTTCTTC

clone size: NA
V gene: TRBV19
J gene: TRBJ1-2
D gene: NA
CDR3 protein: CASLRDTNYGYTF
CDR3 DNA: TGTGCCAGCCTTAGGGACACCAACTATGGCTACACCTTC

clone size: NA
V gene: TRBV29-1
J gene: TRBJ2-3
D gene: TRBD1
CDR3 protein: CSGGDRGLTDTQYF
CDR3 DNA: TGCAGCGGGGGGGACAGGGGCCTCACAGATACGCAGTATTTT

clone size: NA
V gene: TRBV14
J gene: TRBJ2-2
D gene: NA
CDR3 protein: CASTLTSGLNTGELFF
CDR3 DNA: TGTGCCAGCACCCTTACAAGCGGGCTGAACACCGGGGAGCTGTTTTTT

clone size: NA
V gene: TRBV28
J gene: TRBJ1-1
D gene: NA
CDR3 protein: CASSLSPRGTEAFF
CDR3 DNA: TGTGCCAGCAGTTTATCCCCTAGGGGCACTGAAGCTTTCTTT

clone size: NA
V gene: TRBV6-5
J gene: TRBJ2-5
D gene: NA
CDR3 protein: CASSYSGETQYF
CDR3 DNA: TGTGCCAGCAGTTACTCGGGGGAGACCCAGTACTTC

clone size: NA
V gene: TRBV23-1
J gene: TRBJ2-5
D gene: NA
CDR3 protein: CASSQLPPVGEGEETQYF
CDR3 DNA: TGCGCCAGCAGTCAATTACCCCCTGTGGGGGAAGGAGAAGAGACCCAGTACTTC

clone size: few
V gene: TRBV6-6
J gene: TRBJ1-4
D gene: NA
CDR3 protein: CASSAGTTEKLFF
CDR3 DNA: TGTGCCAGCAGTGCCGGGACAACTGAAAAACTGTTTTTT

clone size: NA
V gene: TRBV7-8
J gene: TRBJ1-2
D gene: TRBD1
CDR3 protein: CASSRGDRDYGYTF
CDR3 DNA: TGTGCCAGCAGCCGCGGGGACAGGGACTATGGCTACACCTTC

clone size: NA
V gene: TRBV10-3
J gene: TRBJ2-5
D gene: TRBD2
CDR3 protein: CAISTSGGALETQYF
CDR3 DNA: TGTGCCATCAGCACTAGCGGGGGGGCCCTGGAGACCCAGTACTTC

clone size: NA
V gene: TRBV5-5
J gene: TRBJ1-5
D gene: NA
CDR3 protein: CASSARDTESWAQHF
CDR3 DNA: TGTGCCAGCAGCGCCCGGGACACGGAGAGTTGGGCCCAGCATTTT

clone size: NA
V gene: TRBV9
J gene: TRBJ2-1
D gene: TRBD1
CDR3 protein: CASSAGTGSFNEQFF
CDR3 DNA: TGTGCCAGCAGCGCCGGGACAGGGAGTTTCAATGAGCAGTTCTTC

clone size: NA
V gene: TRBV19
J gene: TRBJ1-2
D gene: NA
CDR3 protein: CASSMLPGSNYGYTF
CDR3 DNA: TGTGCCAGTAGTATGCTCCCGGGTTCTAACTATGGCTACACCTTC

clone size: NA
V gene: TRBV7-3
J gene: TRBJ2-2
D gene: TRBD1
CDR3 protein: CASSLRPRQGMKLFF
CDR3 DNA: TGTGCCAGCAGCTTAAGGCCTAGACAGGGGATGAAGCTGTTTTTT

clone size: NA
V gene: TRBV15
J gene: TRBJ2-7
D gene: NA
CDR3 protein: CATSREGRAHEQYF
CDR3 DNA: TGTGCCACCAGCAGAGAGGGCAGGGCTCACGAGCAGTACTTC

clone size: once
V gene: TRBV2
J gene: TRBJ2-7
D gene: NA
CDR3 protein: CASSERQSYEQYF
CDR3 DNA: TGTGCCAGCAGTGAACGACAGTCCTACGAGCAGTACTTC

clone size: NA
V gene: TRBV2
J gene: TRBJ2-5
D gene: NA
CDR3 protein: CASSGDGQETQYF
CDR3 DNA: TGTGCCAGCAGTGGGGACGGACAAGAGACCCAGTACTTC

clone size: NA
V gene: TRBV28
J gene: TRBJ2-1
D gene: TRBD2
CDR3 protein: CASSSQIAGDERSYNEQFF
CDR3 DNA: TGTGCCAGCAGTTCCCAAATAGCGGGCGACGAAAGGTCCTACAATGAGCAGTTCTTC

clone size: NA
V gene: TRBV6-6
J gene: TRBJ2-2
D gene: NA
CDR3 protein: CASRPFTGELFF
CDR3 DNA: TGTGCCAGCAGGCCATTCACCGGGGAGCTGTTTTTT

clone size: NA
V gene: TRBV6-1
J gene: TRBJ1-1
D gene: TRBD1
CDR3 protein: CASSESGTGGTEAFF
CDR3 DNA: TGTGCCAGCAGTGAATCCGGGACAGGGGGCACTGAAGCTTTCTTT

clone size: NA
V gene: TRBV11-2
J gene: TRBJ2-7
D gene: TRBD2
CDR3 protein: CASSLGLAGEHGGSYEQYF
CDR3 DNA: TGTGCCAGCAGCTTGGGACTAGCGGGCGAGCACGGGGGCTCGTACGAGCAGTACTTC

clone size: NA
V gene: TRBV21-1
J gene: TRBJ2-7
D gene: NA
CDR3 protein: CASTRGQTYEQYF
CDR3 DNA: TGTGCCAGTACACGAGGTCAAACCTACGAGCAGTACTTC

clone size: NA
V gene: TRBV10-3
J gene: TRBJ2-2
D gene: NA
CDR3 protein: CAISVAGSTGELFF
CDR3 DNA: TGTGCCATCAGTGTTGCGGGGTCCACCGGGGAGCTGTTTTTT

clone size: NA
V gene: TRBV11-1
J gene: TRBJ2-3
D gene: NA
CDR3 protein: CASSPRNRAIDTQYF
CDR3 DNA: TGTGCCAGCAGCCCCCGGAACAGGGCGATAGATACGCAGTATTTT

clone size: NA
V gene: TRBV4-2
J gene: TRBJ1-4
D gene: NA
CDR3 protein: CASSQDRGNYNEKLFF
CDR3 DNA: TGTGCCAGCAGCCAAGATCGGGGGAACTATAATGAAAAACTGTTTTTT

clone size: NA
V gene: TRBV25-1
J gene: TRBJ1-1
D gene: NA
CDR3 protein: CASVWGNTEAFF
CDR3 DNA: TGTGCCAGCGTCTGGGGGAACACTGAAGCTTTCTTT

clone size: NA
V gene: TRBV6-6
J gene: TRBJ2-5
D gene: NA
CDR3 protein: CASEKGLQETQYF
CDR3 DNA: TGTGCCAGCGAGAAGGGCCTCCAAGAGACCCAGTACTTC

clone size: few
V gene: TRBV19
J gene: TRBJ2-5
D gene: NA
CDR3 protein: CASAQRTTPQETQYF
CDR3 DNA: TGTGCCAGTGCACAGAGGACAACCCCCCAAGAGACCCAGTACTTC

clone size: NA
V gene: TRBV27
J gene: TRBJ2-3
D gene: TRBD2
CDR3 protein: CASSFGRSTDTQYF
CDR3 DNA: TGTGCCAGCAGTTTCGGGAGGAGCACAGATACGCAGTATTTT

clone size: NA
V gene: TRBV20-1
J gene: TRBJ2-1
D gene: NA
CDR3 protein: CSAREATEQFF
CDR3 DNA: TGCAGTGCTAGAGAGGCAACTGAGCAGTTCTTC

clone size: NA
V gene: TRBV7-3
J gene: TRBJ1-2
D gene: NA
CDR3 protein: CASSLDNYGYTF
CDR3 DNA: TGTGCCAGCAGCTTGGATAACTATGGCTACACCTTC

clone size: NA
V gene: TRBV5-4
J gene: TRBJ1-1
D gene: NA
CDR3 protein: CASSRRDGGEAFF
CDR3 DNA: TGTGCCAGCAGCCGCCGGGACGGTGGGGAAGCTTTCTTT

clone size: NA
V gene: TRBV18
J gene: TRBJ2-1
D gene: NA
CDR3 protein: CASSPGPAYNEQFF
CDR3 DNA: TGTGCCAGCTCACCGGGCCCAGCCTACAATGAGCAGTTCTTC

clone size: once
V gene: TRBV6-5
J gene: TRBJ1-2
D gene: NA
CDR3 protein: CASRVTESSYGYTF
CDR3 DNA: TGTGCCAGCAGGGTTACAGAAAGCAGCTATGGCTACACCTTC

clone size: once
V gene: TRBV7-9
J gene: TRBJ1-2
D gene: NA
CDR3 protein: CASSPDATYGYTF
CDR3 DNA: TGTGCCAGTTCCCCGGACGCCACCTATGGCTACACCTTC

clone size: NA
V gene: TRBV2
J gene: TRBJ1-2
D gene: NA
CDR3 protein: CASSERDGYGYTF
CDR3 DNA: TGTGCCAGCAGTGAAAGGGACGGCTATGGCTACACCTTC

clone size: NA
V gene: TRBV7-9
J gene: TRBJ2-6
D gene: TRBD1
CDR3 protein: CASSFSDRGRFSGANVLTF
CDR3 DNA: TGTGCCAGCAGCTTTAGCGACAGGGGGCGTTTCTCTGGGGCCAACGTCCTGACTTTC

clone size: NA
V gene: TRBV2
J gene: TRBJ2-4
D gene: NA
CDR3 protein: CASSRAFNIQYF
CDR3 DNA: TGTGCCAGCAGCAGGGCGTTTAACATTCAGTACTTC

clone size: NA
V gene: TRBV28
J gene: TRBJ2-1
D gene: NA
CDR3 protein: CASSLSGERYNEQFF
CDR3 DNA: TGTGCCAGCAGTTTGTCAGGGGAGAGGTACAATGAGCAGTTCTTC

clone size: NA
V gene: TRBV19
J gene: TRBJ2-5
D gene: NA
CDR3 protein: CASSSIPLETQYF
CDR3 DNA: TGTGCCAGTAGTTCCATCCCGCTAGAGACCCAGTACTTC